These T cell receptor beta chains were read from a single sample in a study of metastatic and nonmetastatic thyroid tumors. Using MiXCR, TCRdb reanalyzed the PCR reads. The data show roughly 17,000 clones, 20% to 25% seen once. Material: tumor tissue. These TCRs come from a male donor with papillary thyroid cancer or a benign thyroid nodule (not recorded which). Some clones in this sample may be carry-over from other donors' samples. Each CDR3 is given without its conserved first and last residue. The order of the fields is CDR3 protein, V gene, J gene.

CDR3aa: ASILWLLEQY
v_gene: TRBV5-6
j_gene: TRBJ2-7

CDR3aa: SAGTGRDYGYT
v_gene: TRBV20-1
j_gene: TRBJ1-2

CDR3aa: ASSYGGLVTGELF
v_gene: TRBV27
j_gene: TRBJ2-2

CDR3aa: ASSTTLGLAGDQETLY
v_gene: TRBV6-1
j_gene: TRBJ2-5

CDR3aa: ASSPDTSYTDTQY
v_gene: TRBV11-1
j_gene: TRBJ2-3

CDR3aa: ASSPRRDAEQY
v_gene: TRBV7-2
j_gene: TRBJ2-7

CDR3aa: ASVPRGRRYEQY
v_gene: TRBV6-1
j_gene: TRBJ2-7

CDR3aa: ASTLGTEAF
v_gene: TRBV7-9
j_gene: TRBJ1-1

CDR3aa: AISNRYTQY
v_gene: TRBV12-3/TRBV12-4
j_gene: TRBJ2-3

CDR3aa: ASSLGTVGEQY
v_gene: TRBV7-2
j_gene: TRBJ2-7

CDR3aa: ASSQGTVAYEQY
v_gene: TRBV3-1
j_gene: TRBJ2-7

CDR3aa: AWNTETGNTIY
v_gene: TRBV30
j_gene: TRBJ1-3

CDR3aa: AWTRTGSSHEQY
v_gene: TRBV30
j_gene: TRBJ2-7

CDR3aa: ASDTLTSQETQY
v_gene: TRBV2
j_gene: TRBJ2-5

CDR3aa: ASSFGLGRGNQPQH
v_gene: TRBV28
j_gene: TRBJ1-5

CDR3aa: AIREVGEHQY
v_gene: TRBV10-3
j_gene: TRBJ2-7

CDR3aa: ASSNTDRLYEQY
v_gene: TRBV19
j_gene: TRBJ2-7

CDR3aa: SARDNLGTEAF
v_gene: TRBV20-1
j_gene: TRBJ1-1

CDR3aa: ASSLEGTGAYEQY
v_gene: TRBV5-1
j_gene: TRBJ2-7

CDR3aa: ASRWTSLETQY
v_gene: TRBV28
j_gene: TRBJ2-5

CDR3aa: ASSLEGGRETQY
v_gene: TRBV27
j_gene: TRBJ2-5

CDR3aa: ASNSGGANEQF
v_gene: TRBV6-1
j_gene: TRBJ2-1

CDR3aa: ASSYSLAGGHEQY
v_gene: TRBV6-2/TRBV6-3
j_gene: TRBJ2-7

CDR3aa: SAVPGTSGSSYEQY
v_gene: TRBV20-1
j_gene: TRBJ2-7

CDR3aa: ASSMFTSGRYEQY
v_gene: TRBV19
j_gene: TRBJ2-7

CDR3aa: ASSGDGISYGYT
v_gene: TRBV3-1
j_gene: TRBJ1-2

CDR3aa: ASSAGTGVPISVTQY
v_gene: TRBV6-1
j_gene: TRBJ2-5

CDR3aa: ASSPTLGLSSYNEQF
v_gene: TRBV14
j_gene: TRBJ2-1

CDR3aa: ASSPGTTSTDTQY
v_gene: TRBV2
j_gene: TRBJ2-3

CDR3aa: AWSVQERVIILGQY
v_gene: TRBV30
j_gene: TRBJ2-7

CDR3aa: ASSAYLEERQY
v_gene: TRBV2
j_gene: TRBJ2-7

CDR3aa: ATSRDLGSDTQY
v_gene: TRBV15
j_gene: TRBJ2-3

CDR3aa: ASSLKWVSDTQY
v_gene: TRBV28
j_gene: TRBJ2-3

CDR3aa: ASTSQGGFANEQF
v_gene: TRBV12-3/TRBV12-4
j_gene: TRBJ2-1

CDR3aa: ASSDSGTGFTDTQY
v_gene: TRBV10-1
j_gene: TRBJ2-3

CDR3aa: ASSLDMDSLYEQY
v_gene: TRBV6-1
j_gene: TRBJ2-7

CDR3aa: ASSVAWELGNTIY
v_gene: TRBV9
j_gene: TRBJ1-3

CDR3aa: ASSYVRVEGYT
v_gene: TRBV6-2/TRBV6-3
j_gene: TRBJ1-2

CDR3aa: ASSATHLTYNEQF
v_gene: TRBV5-1
j_gene: TRBJ2-1

CDR3aa: ASSTVTSGSADSEQY
v_gene: TRBV28
j_gene: TRBJ2-7

CDR3aa: ASSQGTLLTYDNEQF
v_gene: TRBV28
j_gene: TRBJ2-1

CDR3aa: ASSLPPTLAGSYYGYT
v_gene: TRBV28
j_gene: TRBJ1-2

CDR3aa: ASSLGSPTGELF
v_gene: TRBV12-3/TRBV12-4
j_gene: TRBJ2-2

CDR3aa: AIRAAGLLDNEQF
v_gene: TRBV10-3
j_gene: TRBJ2-1

CDR3aa: ASSYPARDRGRGEQY
v_gene: TRBV6-6
j_gene: TRBJ2-7

CDR3aa: ASSPSGLAGNIQY
v_gene: TRBV7-2
j_gene: TRBJ2-4

CDR3aa: ASSRSTGQGGETQY
v_gene: TRBV3-1
j_gene: TRBJ2-5

CDR3aa: ASSGDRALDTEAF
v_gene: TRBV28
j_gene: TRBJ1-1

CDR3aa: ASSLRGAEAF
v_gene: TRBV6-1
j_gene: TRBJ1-1

CDR3aa: ASSEWHIEAYEQY
v_gene: TRBV6-1
j_gene: TRBJ2-7

CDR3aa: SAETETNEKLF
v_gene: TRBV20-1
j_gene: TRBJ1-4

CDR3aa: ASSQWITYEQY
v_gene: TRBV16
j_gene: TRBJ2-7

CDR3aa: ASSQGTGGNQPQH
v_gene: TRBV3-1
j_gene: TRBJ1-5